This record covers a single TCR beta chain. CDR1 is MGHRA, CDR2 YSYEKL, per germline. The ends lost 2 bases at V and 5 bases at J; junction bases unmatched: 23. CDR3 length: 21 residues. The data were obtained in a study of cytomegalovirus exposure and HLA in healthy donors. Amplification used 60 Vbeta primers and 13 Jbeta primers. Measured with immunoSEQ multiplex PCR; TCRdb has only the in-frame clones, and not every one. The sample has 150,000 to 200,000 clones, 65% to 80% seen once. The receptor's source is a woman in her 40s in good health and CMV-seropositive. The chain carries TRBV4-1 and TRBJ2-5; 10 positions agree with TRBD2. Sequencing was carried out using PBMCs. The CDR3 DNA sequence: TGCGCCAGCAGCCAATTTTGGCGCAGCGGGGGGGCCGGGGGGCAGTACGAGACCCAGTACTTC. Translation gives CASSQFWRSGGAGGQYETQYF.